The entry below describes one T cell receptor beta chain. Its target is not known. These data originate in a study of a mutant IDH1 vaccine in newly diagnosed glioma. Study in general: Treated patients, approximately 60% male and roughly 40% female, averaged approximately 40 years of age.

Noted time point: week 47, end of study. Every vaccine dose comprised 300 ug of mutant IDH1 20-mer peptide plus topical imiquimod. CDR1 and CDR2 (germline): SGHRS, YFSETQ. The CDR3 is 12 residues long. V gave up 1 base and J gave up 8 bases, with 9 bases separating them. Sequencing used immunoSEQ multiplex PCR; TCRdb keeps in-frame clones, though not all of them. The sample contains tens of thousands of clones, approximately 80% of which appear only once. J is TRBJ1-1 and V is TRBV5-1; a weak D match, TRBD1 (6 bases). The sequenced sample was PBMCs, obtained from a glioma patient whose treatment included an IDH1 peptide vaccine. The receptor was derived from a woman aged 40-49 years with glioma. Some clones in this sample may be carry-over from other donors' samples. CDR3 in amino acids: CASSLTGPEAFF. CDR3 coding DNA: TGCGCCAGCAGCTTGACAGGGCCCGAAGCTTTCTTT.